One sample yielded the 8 T cell receptor beta chains listed below, sequenced in a study of control samples from healthy donors and cancer patients. Assay used: immunoSEQ multiplex PCR; TCRdb lists only in-frame clones, some missing. The table lists 390,000 or so clones, around 90% of them singletons. The sample consisted of PBMCs. The receptors were gathered from a man between 40 and 49 years old with head and neck cancer.

The genes are TRBV7-3 and TRBJ2-1, with 8 nucleotides matching TRBD1. The CDR3 contains 15 residues. The V segment lost 5 bases and the J segment 4 bases; nucleotides outside the gene matches: 7. Germline V CDR1 and CDR2: SGHTA, FQGTGA. The CDR3 loop reads CASSQDRAYYNEQFF. As DNA, the CDR3 is TGTGCCAGCAGCCAGGACAGGGCATATTACAATGAGCAGTTCTTC.

V gene TRBV29-1 combines with J gene TRBJ2-7; D possibly uses TRBD1 or TRBD2 (5 bases each). The CDR3 contains 15 residues. From germline, CDR1 is SQVTM and CDR2 ANQGSEA. Trimming cost V 3 bases and J 7 bases, with 22 bases left between them. The CDR3 reads CSVETAGTVGLEQYF. DNA of the CDR3: TGCAGCGTTGAGACCGCCGGGACGGTGGGTTTGGAGCAGTACTTC.

Concerning this clone itself: Distinct nucleotide sequences in the sample also encode this CDR3. CDR3 nucleotides: TGTGCCAGCAGTTTTCCGGGGGAGCAGTACTTC. It encodes CASSFPGEQYF. The chain couples TRBV28 to TRBJ2-7, with D perhaps matching TRBD2 (5 bases). The germline V gene has CDR1 MDHEN and CDR2 SYDVKM. The CDR3 consists of 11 residues. The V end lost 3 bases, the J end lost 7 bases, and 7 bases lay between the germline ends.

This chain uses TRBV4-1 with TRBJ2-7; D unclear. The CDR3 is 15 amino acids. V was shortened by 0 bases and J by 5 bases, with 14 bases between the two germline ends. In germline, CDR1 is MGHRA, CDR2 YSYEKL. This CDR3 is CASSQEPGMGNEQYF. For the CDR3, the DNA is TGCGCCAGCAGCCAAGAACCGGGTATGGGGAACGAGCAGTACTTC.

The chain uses TRBV18 and TRBJ2-2; tentatively, D is TRBD1 (6 bases). Germline loops: CDR1 KGHSH, CDR2 LQKENI. The CDR3 has 14 residues. Trimming stripped 1 base from V and 7 bases from J, with 10 bases between. In DNA form, the CDR3 reads TGTGCCAGCTCACCACAATACAGGGACGGGGAGCTGTTTTTT. Translation gives CASSPQYRDGELFF.

The chain employs TRBV5-1 and TRBJ2-5; TRBD2 might be the D (7 bases). Germline V gene data show CDR1 as SGHRS and CDR2 as YFSETQ. The CDR3 totals 16 residues. The V and J ends lost 1 base and 7 bases respectively, with 20 bases between them. CDR3 sequence reads: CASSLSGGGWIGTQYF. The DNA for the CDR3 is TGCGCCAGCAGCTTGAGTGGCGGGGGCTGGATCGGGACCCAGTACTTC.

The rearrangement uses TRBV5-4 and TRBJ1-1; possibly TRBD1 for D (5 bases). V was shortened by 4 bases and J by 4 bases, with 14 bases between the two germline ends. The CDR3 loop spans 14 amino acids. From germline, CDR1 is SGHNT and CDR2 YYREEE (reference sequence). CDR3 protein: CASSPTYGATEAFF. For the CDR3, the DNA is TGTGCCAGCAGCCCTACTTATGGGGCCACTGAAGCTTTCTTT.

V gene TRBV7-9 combines with J gene TRBJ2-6; D uncertain. The CDR3 loop spans 16 amino acids. From germline, CDR1 is SEHNR and CDR2 FQNEAQ (reference sequence). V lost 3 bases and J lost 0, with 9 bases in between. The CDR3 sequence: CASSFALDSGANVLTF. In DNA, the CDR3 is TGTGCCAGCAGCTTCGCCCTTGACTCTGGGGCCAACGTCCTGACTTTC.